The 24 T cell receptor beta chains listed next were all sequenced from one sample in a study of blood T cells in healthy people across ages. Together with a sample-barcoded 5' primer, a J-beta primer mix was included in a second PCR lasting 7 to 11 cycles. In TCRdb, the 5' RACE reads were re-called with MiXCR into one record per CDR3 protein. Of fewer than 2 million distinct CDR3 sequences listed, more than 35% are singletons. Specimen: blood. The receptors were gathered from a human donor in good health.

J is TRBJ2-2 and V is TRBV5-1; D could derive from TRBD1 or TRBD2 (5 bases each). The CDR3 has 16 residues. Trimming pared 0 bases from V and 4 bases from J, leaving 13 bases between. Germline CDR1 and CDR2: SGHRS and YFSETQ. This CDR3 reads CASSLARGQATGELFF. In nucleotides, the CDR3 is TGCGCCAGCAGCTTGGCGAGGGGCCAGGCCACCGGGGAGCTGTTTTTT.

Comments on this clonotype: The junction differs from germline at one of its ends, possibly a read error. The rearrangement joins TRBV5-6 to TRBJ1-1; 8 bases agree with TRBD1. The CDR3 covers 17 residues. CDR1 is SGHDT and CDR2 is YYEEEE in the germline V gene. The CDR3 DNA reads as TGTGCCAGCAGCTCCCATCGACAGGGGAGATGGAACACTGGAGCTTTCTTT. The encoded protein is CASSSHRQGRWNTGAFF.

This clonotype was counted between two and nine times. The chain recombines TRBV10-3 with TRBJ2-5; D gene unclear. Germline CDR1 is ENHRY and CDR2 is SYGVKD. The V and J ends lost 4 bases and 0 bases respectively, with 3 bases between them. The CDR3 length is 12 residues. The CDR3 loop reads CAISANQETQYF. CDR3 sequence (DNA): TGTGCCATCAGTGCAAACCAAGAGACCCAGTACTTC.

This clonotype was found a few times. The chain couples TRBV13 to TRBJ2-1; the D is unclear. The CDR3 totals 14 residues. CDR1 is PRHDT and CDR2 is FYEKMQ in the germline V gene (reference sequence). V was trimmed by 6 bases and J by 9 bases, leaving 18 bases between them. CDR3 DNA: TGTGCCAGCAGTCCCCTCGAATGGTTCGGTGAGCAGTTCTTC. It yields the protein CASSPLEWFGEQFF.

This clonotype was seen more than once but under ten times. This chain joins TRBV7-2 and TRBJ2-3; 7 bases agree with TRBD2. The germline V gene encodes CDR1 SGHTA and CDR2 FQGNSA. The CDR3 has 16 amino acids. Losses at the gene ends were 3 bases for V and 1 base for J; bases not matched to a gene: 7. The CDR3 is CASSLSLSGGTDTQYF. CDR3 DNA sequence: TGTGCCAGCAGCTTGTCGTTGAGCGGGGGCACAGATACGCAGTATTTT.

The chain couples TRBV12-3 or TRBV12-4 to TRBJ1-2; TRBD1 agrees at 7 bases. The CDR3 runs to 14 residues. With V trimmed by 4 bases and J by 6 bases, 8 bases remained unmatched. DNA for the CDR3: TGTGCCAGCAGTTGGACAGGCAATCATGATGGCTACACCTTC. Translation: CASSWTGNHDGYTF.

The rearrangement joins TRBV5-1 to TRBJ2-7; 8 bases map to TRBD1. The V and J ends lost 1 base and 1 base, in that order; junction bases with no gene match: 7. This CDR3 region has 16 residues. The germline V gene encodes CDR1 SGHRS and CDR2 YFSETQ. The CDR3 region has the DNA TGCGCCAGCAGCTTGTCGACAGGGGATGCATCCTACGAGCAGTACTTC. It codes for CASSLSTGDASYEQYF.

The chain couples TRBV20-1 to TRBJ1-2; 8 nucleotides line up with TRBD1. Germline V gene sequence: CDR1 DFQATT, CDR2 SNEGSKA (reference sequence). The CDR3 extends over 13 amino acids. With V trimmed by 5 bases and J by 5 bases, 7 bases remained unmatched. This chain's CDR3 is CSAPDREVYGYTF. CDR3 coding DNA: TGCAGTGCTCCGGACAGGGAGGTGTATGGCTACACCTTC.

This clonotype was detected only a few times. This chain joins TRBV15 and TRBJ2-7; D may be TRBD2 (6 bases). The germline V gene encodes CDR1 LNHNV and CDR2 YYDKDF (reference sequence). CDR3 length: 13 amino acids. Trimming stripped 8 bases from V and 2 bases from J, with 13 bases between. DNA for the CDR3: TGTGCCACCCGGGAGCAGGGAGCCTACGAGCAGTACTTC. Protein: CATREQGAYEQYF.

Only a few counts were recorded for this clonotype. The chain couples TRBV7-2 to TRBJ2-6, with 8 bases matching TRBD1. The length of the CDR3 is 20 residues. Germline assignment: CDR1 SGHTA and CDR2 FQGNSA. V was pared by 5 bases and J by 1 base, with 16 bases of the junction left unmatched. CDR3 DNA sequence: TGTGCCAGCAGCCCCGGGCGTGACAGGGGTTTTCAATCTGGGGCCAACGTCCTGACTTTC. Protein sequence: CASSPGRDRGFQSGANVLTF.

The sample holds a few counts of this clonotype. This chain links TRBV12-5 with TRBJ1-6; D is unclear. The germline CDR1 and CDR2 sequences are LGHNT and FRNRAP. V was clipped by 0 bases and J by 7 bases, with 10 bases between them. The CDR3 runs 15 residues. The CDR3 DNA reads as TGTGCTAGTGGTTTGGTAAGGCGTGGGAATTCACCCCTCCACTTT. Its protein is CASGLVRRGNSPLHF.

This clonotype was counted a few times. The gene calls are TRBV2 and TRBJ2-4, with D perhaps matching TRBD2 (6 bases). The V end lost 3 bases, the J end lost 8 bases, and 8 bases lay between the germline ends. This CDR3 is built from 12 residues. CDR1 SNHLY and CDR2 FYNNEI come from the germline V gene. CDR3 sequence (DNA): TGTGCCAGCAGTGACAGGGAGGACATTCAGTACTTC. Translation: CASSDREDIQYF.

DNA of the CDR3: TGTGCCAGCAGTTACGAGGCGGGAGGCACCGACAATGAGCAGTTCTTC. It codes for CASSYEAGGTDNEQFF. The rearrangement uses TRBV3-1 and TRBJ2-1, with 8 bases matching TRBD2. Germline loops: CDR1 LGHDT, CDR2 YNNKEL (reference sequence). Trimming removed 6 bases from V and 5 bases from J; junction bases left unmatched: 12. The CDR3 has 16 amino acids.

Turning to this clonotype: The junction and the germline gene differ at one end; a read error may be behind it. The J gene is TRBJ2-1, the V gene TRBV20-1; 8 nucleotides line up with TRBD1. The CDR3 totals 14 residues. The V gene's germline CDR1 is DFQATT and CDR2 SNEGSKA (reference sequence). CDR3 nucleotide sequence: TGCGGTGCACCGAGGGACAGGCCTAACAATGAGCAGTTCTTC. Protein sequence: CGAPRDRPNNEQFF.

The chain is built from TRBV29-1 and TRBJ1-5; 8 bases agree with TRBD1. Germline V CDR1 and CDR2: SQVTM, ANQGSEA. This CDR3 is built from 17 residues. V gave up 5 bases and J gave up 2 bases; unmatched junction bases: 14. The CDR3: CSVFADREDWCNQPQHF. The CDR3 nucleotides read TGCAGCGTTTTCGCGGACAGGGAGGATTGGTGCAATCAGCCCCAGCATTTT.

This clonotype was observed a handful of times. Written as DNA, the CDR3 is TGTGCCATCAGGGAGGGGACTAGGGGTAGGGAGCAGTTCTTC. This encodes CAIREGTRGREQFF. The chain carries TRBV10-3 and TRBJ2-1, with TRBD2 matching over 8 bases. Per the germline V gene, CDR1 is ENHRY and CDR2 is SYGVKD. V was pared by 6 bases and J by 10 bases, with 11 bases of the junction left unmatched. The CDR3 has 14 amino acids.

J is TRBJ2-7 and V is TRBV12-3 or TRBV12-4, with TRBD2 identical over 8 bases. V was clipped by 3 bases and J by 0 bases; unmatched bases: 16. The CDR3 is made up of 19 amino acids. CDR3 coding DNA: TGTGCCAGCAGTTTGACCCCTCTACTCTCAGCGGGGGACTCCTACGAGCAGTACTTC. It translates to CASSLTPLLSAGDSYEQYF.

This clonotype appeared a few times. The chain employs TRBV6-5 and TRBJ1-2, with 9 bases identical to TRBD1. Germline values: CDR1 MNHEY, CDR2 SVGAGI. V was pared by 2 bases and J by 5 bases, with 9 bases of the junction left unmatched. This CDR3 region has 16 residues. CDR3 residues: CASSYLPNRGRYGYTF. CDR3 nucleotides: TGTGCCAGCAGTTACCTCCCTAACAGGGGGCGTTATGGCTACACCTTC.

This clonotype was found a few times. Written as DNA, the CDR3 is TGCAGCGTTGAAGATTTGGGTTATACTGAAGCTTTCTTT. Translating gives CSVEDLGYTEAFF. The chain employs TRBV29-1 and TRBJ1-1; D remains ambiguous. V dropped 0 bases and J dropped 5 bases, with 10 bases sitting between them. CDR3 size: 13 residues. Germline V gene lookup returns CDR1 SQVTM and CDR2 ANQGSEA.

This clonotype was detected only a few times. The genes are TRBV20-1 and TRBJ2-7; possibly TRBD1 for D (7 bases). This CDR3 has 13 amino acids. Germline values: CDR1 DFQATT, CDR2 SNEGSKA (reference sequence). Trimming removed 3 bases from V and 5 bases from J, with 14 bases in between. CDR3 in DNA: TGCAGTGCTAGGGAGGGGGCGATGGACGAGCAGTACTTC. It translates to CSAREGAMDEQYF.

The chain uses TRBV20-1 and TRBJ2-5; D is perhaps TRBD2 (5 bases). The J call may be faulty, since TRBJ2-1 better matches the DNA end. The germline gives CDR1 DFQATT, CDR2 SNEGSKA (reference sequence). The CDR3 contains 14 residues. The CDR3 coding sequence is TGCAGTGCTCCAAGGACCCCCAACGGGGAGACCCAGTTCTTC. Amino acid sequence: CSAPRTPNGETQFF.

The chain joins TRBV7-2 to TRBJ1-5; D may be TRBD1 (5 bases). V was trimmed by 5 bases and J by 4 bases, leaving 18 bases between them. From germline, CDR1 is SGHTA and CDR2 FQGNSA. The CDR3 has 16 residues. As DNA, the CDR3 is TGTGCCAGCAGCCCCCGGGCTGGACATCGTAATCAGCCCCAGCATTTT. Translated: CASSPRAGHRNQPQHF.

This clonotype has just a few counts. V is TRBV5-1 and J is TRBJ2-2; D is uncertain. The CDR3 contains 14 residues. V lost 1 base and J lost 6, with 10 bases in between. Germline values: CDR1 SGHRS, CDR2 YFSETQ. The CDR3 DNA reads as TGCGCCAGCAGCTTGCGACCGAGGCCCGGGGAGCTGTTTTTT. Its translation is CASSLRPRPGELFF.

V gene TRBV20-1 combines with J gene TRBJ2-7, with 10 bases that match TRBD2. Germline CDR1 is DFQATT and CDR2 is SNEGSKA (reference sequence). The V gene end was trimmed by 7 bases and the J gene end by 7 bases; junction bases not matched to a gene: 16. The CDR3 length is 15 residues. CDR3 amino acids: CSVRSSGGPYNEQYF. The CDR3 nucleotides are TGCAGTGTCCGCTCTAGCGGGGGCCCCTACAATGAGCAGTACTTC.